What follows is one T cell receptor beta chain and its context. Its antigen is not identified. Other nucleotide sequences in the sample specify the same CDR3. This sample is drawn from a study of cytomegalovirus exposure and HLA in healthy donors. Study context: Earlier, 150 million to 200 million T cells were analyzed, and 90 million to 140 million unique TCR beta sequences were found among them.

The study's findings and limits: Donors belonging to an Asian-associated ancestry cluster reportedly showed fewer N-insertions in productive TCRs than the approximately 680-donor mean, according to what a later analysis found. Productive rates of about 87% or about 30% were seen for most TCR beta V segments in an earlier analysis.

The PCR employed 60 Vbeta primers together with 13 Jbeta primers. Libraries were prepared by immunoSEQ multiplex PCR; TCRdb keeps only in-frame clonotypes and omits some of them. The sample lists around 150,000 clones; 60% to 80% were seen once. Germline loops: CDR1 SGHAT, CDR2 FQNNGV. V was pared by 5 bases and J by 2 bases, with 4 bases between. CDR3 length: 11 amino acids. This TCR came from a man in his forties or fifties in good health and CMV-seropositive. This chain joins TRBV11-2 and TRBJ2-7; the D is unclear. Sequenced material: PBMCs. CDR3 region: CASSPAYEQYF. For the CDR3, the DNA is TGTGCCAGCAGCCCTGCCTACGAGCAGTACTTC.